A selection of T cell receptor beta chains follows, all from one sample in a study of blood T cell repertoires in COVID-19. Method: immunoSEQ multiplex PCR; TCRdb's copy keeps in-frame clones and lacks some. The sample has about 220,000 clones; 75% to 85% are singletons. Sequencing was done on a sample of peripheral blood. Source of these receptors: a man aged 45-65 years with active or convalescent COVID-19. The CDR3 runs from the conserved cysteine through the conserved F or W. The size of a clone is reported for some rows only, either as once, few or many, or as a class for expanded clones.

abundance,v_gene,CDR3aa
NA,TRBV4-1,CASSQPLRGRGQGETQYF
once,TRBV28,CATRGGVSTDTQYF
NA,TRBV29-1,CSVEWVQGSEAFF
NA,TRBV11-1,CASSYTGFHEQYF
NA,TRBV28,CASSFPGGGRSSYEQYF
NA,TRBV11-2,CASSGGQLRWEKLFF
NA,TRBV27,CASTPSRGLPQFF
NA,TRBV29-1,CSVEDQGGRVEAFF
NA,TRBV19,CASSRGPGGEQYF
NA,TRBV15,CATSRDYGIHYGYTF
NA,TRBV7-8,CASSLSERRYNEQFF
NA,TRBV5-6,CASSLGGLPGDGYTF
NA,TRBV7-8,CASSLGYRGFSGNTIYF
NA,TRBV2,CASLNGLAGGPYQETQYF
NA,TRBV3-1/TRBV3-2,CASTSTGRGNANEQFF
NA,TRBV5-5,CASSLRVIPGMNTEAFF
once,TRBV5-1,CASSLDPGTFGGYTF
NA,TRBV11-3,CASSLQGGTQYF
NA,TRBV24-1,CATSVRENYGYTF
NA,TRBV29-1,CSVDVRADSNTGELFF
NA,TRBV24-1,CATSLSGDTEAFF
NA,TRBV5-4,CASSPNGPGETQYF
NA,TRBV28,CASSVHRGSNQPQHF
NA,TRBV6-6,CASSYYLETATQYF
NA,TRBV5-4,CASSLRSAPLDTQYF
NA,TRBV15,CATSRDRSYLFSNQPQHF
NA,TRBV10-3,CATTGPSTYEQYF
few,TRBV6-5,CASTIDRGATGELFF
NA,TRBV6-5,CASSRGDVNYGYTF
NA,TRBV7-6,CASSLEGGTGQDQPQHF
NA,TRBV20-1,CSASGGGRETQYF
NA,TRBV28,CASSFLNNQPQHF
NA,TRBV5-1,CASSLDRDSTEAFF
NA,TRBV5-5,CASSWDRVNQPQHF
NA,TRBV4-3,CASSQSSLAHTDTQYF
NA,TRBV11-1,CASSRRQGWVAFF
NA,TRBV12-3/TRBV12-4,CASRRQNQPQHF
NA,TRBV28,CASSLGPAGANVLTF
few,TRBV27,CASSLRAQRNAEAFF
few,TRBV5-6,CASSSLRGGNQPQHF
NA,TRBV5-4,CASSPTGAQETQYF
NA,TRBV19,CASSEDGETGELFF
once,TRBV6-5,CASGHSGNYGYTF
few,TRBV2,CASSDDGRAGEQFF
NA,TRBV5-5,CASSPRIATNEKLFF
once,TRBV7-2,CASSLAAGGRTGELFF